These T cell receptor beta chains were read from a single sample in a study of T cells in tumors and immune-related adverse events. Data came from immunoSEQ multiplex PCR; TCRdb stores just in-frame clones and leaves some out. The sample includes about 22,000 clones, about 89% of them seen just once. Sample: lymph node tissue, taken from a patient treated with anti-PD-1 therapy. These TCRs come from a female donor with metastatic renal cell carcinoma. Each CDR3 is given with its conserved first and last residue. The order of the fields is J gene, clone size, V gene, CDR3 protein. Rows give clone size only sometimes, using once, few, many, or a class for an expanded clone.

J: TRBJ2-7; size: -; V: TRBV28; CDR3: CASSFGSGEQYF
J: TRBJ2-2; size: -; V: TRBV10-2; CDR3: CASSERGRNTGELFF
J: TRBJ1-4; size: -; V: TRBV19; CDR3: CASSITKTTTNEKLFF
J: TRBJ1-5; size: -; V: TRBV6-1; CDR3: CASSSRGGNQPQHF
J: TRBJ1-1; size: -; V: TRBV7-8; CDR3: CASRSGLGGSHTEAFF
J: TRBJ2-7; size: -; V: TRBV30; CDR3: CAWSFLEVEKQYF
J: TRBJ1-2; size: -; V: TRBV29-1; CDR3: CSVGGTGGVDGYTF
J: TRBJ1-5; size: -; V: TRBV6-1; CDR3: CASSEQGASQPQHF
J: TRBJ2-7; size: -; V: TRBV6-1; CDR3: CASRGGPDRAYEQYF
J: TRBJ1-5; size: -; V: TRBV4-1; CDR3: CASSQSGQGDNQPQHF
J: TRBJ1-4; size: -; V: TRBV5-1; CDR3: CASSLAGRGEKLFF
J: TRBJ1-2; size: -; V: TRBV7-2; CDR3: CASSLGGGGYTF
J: TRBJ2-3; size: -; V: TRBV5-1; CDR3: CASSPGVGVVTDTQYF
J: TRBJ2-1; size: -; V: TRBV9; CDR3: CASSVSSGRRYNEQFF
J: TRBJ1-2; size: -; V: TRBV10-2; CDR3: CASARDSNYGYTF
J: TRBJ2-3; size: once; V: TRBV19; CDR3: CASSGSGTFSDTQYF
J: TRBJ1-2; size: once; V: TRBV6-4; CDR3: CASRAQGAHGYTF
J: TRBJ2-6; size: -; V: TRBV19; CDR3: CASSIDPGANVLTF
J: TRBJ2-1; size: -; V: TRBV6-5; CDR3: CASSNRGPYNEQFF
J: TRBJ1-1; size: -; V: TRBV10-2; CDR3: CASSESGGAGTEAFF
J: TRBJ1-2; size: few; V: TRBV15; CDR3: CATSREAYGYTF
J: TRBJ2-7; size: -; V: TRBV5-1; CDR3: CASSATGGEQYF
J: TRBJ2-3; size: -; V: TRBV10-2; CDR3: CASSESTSGGTDTQYF
J: TRBJ2-7; size: -; V: TRBV5-5; CDR3: CASSLVGGTIYEQYF
J: TRBJ1-1; size: -; V: TRBV11-2; CDR3: CASSQGRSGPYAEAFF
J: TRBJ2-1; size: -; V: TRBV19; CDR3: CASRNRDNEQFF
J: TRBJ2-3; size: -; V: TRBV5-1; CDR3: CASSLSGWGTDTQYF
J: TRBJ2-3; size: -; V: TRBV30; CDR3: CAWSGAGPSTDTQYF
J: TRBJ1-1; size: few; V: TRBV19; CDR3: CASRLTDTNTEAFF
J: TRBJ2-7; size: -; V: TRBV19; CDR3: CASSMGGYEQYF
J: TRBJ1-2; size: -; V: TRBV19; CDR3: CASSIPGTAYGYTF
J: TRBJ1-1; size: -; V: TRBV7-2; CDR3: CASSLTGRSTEAFF